A selection of T cell receptor beta chains follows, all from one sample in a study of T cells expressing NK-cell markers. TCRdb re-called the 5' RACE reads, yielding one record per CDR3 amino acid sequence without DNA. The specimen's table records some 600,000 distinct CDR3 sequences. Sample: blood T cells: a sorted CD56 or NKG2C T cell subset, CD4+ or CD8+ T cells, or bulk PBMC T cells (not recorded which). Receptors originate from a man between 18 and 35 years old in good health. CDR3s include the opening cysteine and the closing phenylalanine or tryptophan.

>TRBJ2-1|14|TRBV12-3/TRBV12-4
CASSQGADHNEQFF
>TRBJ2-1|20|TRBV20-1
CSATEPSTSSWLAGGNEQFF
>TRBJ2-7|15|TRBV13
CASSLGTGLFYEQYF
>TRBJ2-3|13|TRBV24-1
CATSDPDPDTQYF
>TRBJ2-5|17|TRBV7-3
CASSLTPSAGGTETQYF
>TRBJ2-5|19|TRBV25-1
CASPRRGRGGAEMKETQYF
>TRBJ2-5|16|TRBV4-1
CASSQVGRGLQETQYF
>TRBJ2-6|13|TRBV29-1
CSVDNKGANVLTF
>TRBJ2-1|14|TRBV29-1
CSVGNSWTIDEQFF
>TRBJ1-3|15|TRBV29-1
CSVRDSPRSGNTIYF
>TRBJ2-5|13|TRBV12-3/TRBV12-4
CATGGRPEETQYF
>TRBJ2-7|11|TRBV11-3
CASSNHYEQYF
>TRBJ2-3|16|TRBV7-8
CASSLGSAGVRDTQYF
>TRBJ1-5|12|TRBV28
CASTTGDQPQHF
>TRBJ2-1|19|TRBV5-7
CASSVRLGLAGGPYNEQFF
>TRBJ2-1|15|TRBV20-1
CSARDLSGNRNEQFF